Presented here are 20 T cell receptor beta chains from one specimen sequenced in a study of T cells in localized non-small cell lung cancer. This table comes from immunoSEQ multiplex PCR, and its TCRdb copy is limited to in-frame clones, with some not included. The repertoire includes over a thousand clones, around 21% of them detected once, and roughly an eighth sits in the top ten. Sequencing used normal lung tissue next to the tumor, obtained before any cancer treatment. The receptors here all came from a man aged 40 to 69 with stage II lung adenocarcinoma.

This clone is large (0.1 to 1%) by share. The chain combines TRBV6-8 with TRBJ2-7, with a tentative D call TRBD1 (6 bases). CDR3 length: 15 residues. Trimming pared 4 bases from V and 2 bases from J, leaving 15 bases between. From germline, CDR1 is MNHGY and CDR2 SAAAGT. CDR3 in DNA: TGTGCCAGCAGTTTTTCCCAGGGGTCCCCCTACGAGCAGTACTTC. Encoded protein: CASSFSQGSPYEQYF.

This chain connects TRBV14 to TRBJ1-2; no reliable D call. CDR3 length equals 14 residues. Germline CDR1 reads SGHDN; CDR2 reads FVKESK. Trimming removed 4 bases from V and 8 bases from J, with 17 bases in between. CDR3 bases: TGTGCCAGCAGCCTCGGAGGCATTCCGAGGGGCTACACCTTC. Translated, it gives CASSLGGIPRGYTF.

The chain is built from TRBV11-3 and TRBJ2-1, with 8 bases fitting TRBD1. V shed 3 bases and J 6 bases; nucleotides not matched to a gene: 7. This CDR3 contains 15 residues. Germline lookup yields CDR1 SGHNT and CDR2 YENEEA. The CDR3 DNA is TGTGCCAGCAGCTTTCCACAGGGGGGATTCAATGAGCAGTTCTTC. As protein: CASSFPQGGFNEQFF.

This clone has a handful of counts. Germline is not matched at one junction end, which may reflect a read error. The chain carries TRBV29-1 and TRBJ1-1; 9 bases fit TRBD1. The CDR3 contains 15 residues. Germline CDR1 SQVTM, CDR2 ANQGSEA. CDR3 bases: TGCAGCGTTGAAGGTTCGACAGGGGGGAACTCTGAAGCTTTCTTT. Translation gives CSVEGSTGGNSEAFF.

The chain has TRBV5-1 and TRBJ2-6; D not certain. Germline V gene data show CDR1 as SGHRS and CDR2 as YFSETQ. V was pared by 3 bases and J by 0 bases, with 7 bases between. This CDR3 has 15 residues. The CDR3 DNA reads as TGCGCCAGCAGCTCGGAACACTCTGGGGCCAACGTCCTGACTTTC. Translated: CASSSEHSGANVLTF.

The chain combines TRBV12-2 with TRBJ2-5. TRBV12-2 constitutes a pseudogene. This CDR3 has 14 residues. CDR3 nucleotide sequence: TGTGCCACCTCTTCCTCGGCGAGTCAAGAGACCCAGTACTTC. This codes for CATSSSASQETQYF.

This clone was found a few times. The chain recombines TRBV9 with TRBJ1-3, with TRBD1 as a possible D gene (6 bases). Per germline, CDR1 SGDLS and CDR2 YYNGEE. The length of the CDR3 is 14 residues. Trimming removed 5 bases from V and 0 bases from J, with 9 bases in between. CDR3 bases: TGTGCCAGCAGGCTGACAGGCTCTGGAAACACCATATATTTT. Its protein product is CASRLTGSGNTIYF.

This chain uses TRBV18 with TRBJ2-7; perhaps D is TRBD1 or TRBD2 (5 bases each). The CDR3 consists of 16 residues. The ends were cut back, 4 bases at V and 0 bases at J, with 16 bases in the middle. The V gene's germline CDR1 is KGHSH and CDR2 LQKENI. CDR3 DNA: TGTGCCAGCTCACTCTCGGCCCCAGGGAGCTCCTACGAGCAGTACTTC. Encoded protein: CASSLSAPGSSYEQYF.

By share of the sample, this clone is medium-sized. The V gene is TRBV6-8, the J gene TRBJ2-2; 9 positions agree with TRBD1. Germline V lookup: CDR1 MNHGY, CDR2 SAAAGT. V lost 6 bases to trimming and J lost 3 bases; unmatched junction nucleotides: 8. CDR3 length equals 16 residues. The CDR3 spells CASRDSGTGYTGELFF. The CDR3 DNA sequence: TGTGCCAGCAGGGACTCCGGGACAGGGTACACCGGGGAGCTGTTTTTT.

Only a few counts were recorded for this clone. The chain carries TRBV28 and TRBJ1-2; 8 bases fit TRBD1. Per germline, CDR1 MDHEN and CDR2 SYDVKM. The V segment lost 6 bases and the J segment 6 bases; nucleotides outside the gene matches: 18. The CDR3 has 17 residues. CDR3 sequence: CASSLLGYDQGADGYTF. The CDR3 coding sequence is TGTGCCAGCAGCCTACTGGGATATGATCAGGGGGCGGATGGCTACACCTTC.

The V call is TRBV11-3, the J call TRBJ2-3, with 7 bases lining up with TRBD1. CDR1 SGHNT and CDR2 YENEEA come from the germline V gene. The CDR3 sequence is 19 residues long. Losses at the gene ends were 2 bases for V and 1 base for J; bases not matched to a gene: 15. CDR3 region: CASSLLMIGWDSGTDTQYF. In DNA form, the CDR3 reads TGTGCCAGCAGCTTATTAATGATTGGGTGGGACAGTGGCACAGATACGCAGTATTTT. Full variable domain (remainder filled in from reference TRBV11-3 and TRBJ2-3): EAGVVQSPRYKIIEKKQPVAFWCNPISGHNTLYWYLQNLGQGPELLIRYENEEAVDDSQLPKDRFSAERLKGVDSTLKIQPAELGDSAVYLCASSLLMIGWDSGTDTQYFGPGTRLTVL.

This CDR3 is CASSPAGASETQYF. CDR3 nucleotide sequence: TGTGCCAGCAGCCCTGCAGGGGCGTCGGAGACCCAGTACTTC. The chain combines TRBV9 with TRBJ2-5; tentative D call: TRBD1 (6 bases). Germline V gene data show CDR1 as SGDLS and CDR2 as YYNGEE. V was clipped by 4 bases and J by 5 bases, with 15 bases between them. The CDR3 has 14 amino acids.

This clone is judged medium-sized. The rearrangement links TRBV11-3 to TRBJ2-5; D ambiguous. Trimming cost V 3 bases and J 5 bases, with 22 bases left between them. CDR3 length: 17 residues. Germline CDR1 reads SGHNT; CDR2 reads YENEEA. The CDR3 here is CASSLETEVRVRETQYF. The CDR3 coding sequence is TGTGCCAGCAGCTTGGAGACCGAAGTGAGAGTCAGGGAGACCCAGTACTTC.

This clone showed up just a few times. The chain employs TRBV28 and TRBJ1-1; 7 nucleotides agree with TRBD1. In germline, CDR1 is MDHEN, CDR2 SYDVKM. The CDR3 has 13 amino acids. CDR3: CAVRGGANTEAFF. The DNA of the CDR3 is TGTGCTGTCAGAGGGGGCGCAAACACTGAAGCTTTCTTT.

The rearrangement joins TRBV11-3 to TRBJ2-1, with TRBD2 as a possible D gene (5 bases). The germline V gene encodes CDR1 SGHNT and CDR2 YENEEA. The CDR3 loop spans 14 amino acids. Trimming stripped 5 bases from V and 7 bases from J, with 15 bases between. For the CDR3, the DNA is TGTGCCAGCAGCAGGACTGCCGGCAGGAATGAGCAGTTCTTC. Translation gives CASSRTAGRNEQFF.

This chain connects TRBV19 to TRBJ2-1; D ambiguous. The V end was cut by 3 bases, the J end by 6 bases, with 15 bases between. The CDR3 is made up of 15 amino acids. The germline CDR1 and CDR2 sequences are LNHDA and SQIVND (reference sequence). The DNA for the CDR3 is TGTGCCAGTAGTATTACTGCGACTTATACCAATGAGCAGTTCTTC. Translating gives CASSITATYTNEQFF.

This clone was detected only a few times. The chain links TRBV30 to TRBJ2-1, with TRBD1 matching 10 bases. The germline V gene has CDR1 GTSNPN and CDR2 SVGIG (reference sequence). Trimming removed 2 bases from V and 4 bases from J; junction bases left unmatched: 11. This CDR3 has 17 amino acids. CDR3 nucleotides: TGTGCCTGGAGTCGTCCCGGGACAGGGGCGGCGTACAATGAGCAGTTCTTC. Protein sequence: CAWSRPGTGAAYNEQFF.

This clone turned up a few times. The V and J genes are TRBV19 and TRBJ1-1; perhaps TRBD1 as D (6 bases). Germline V gene data show CDR1 as LNHDA and CDR2 as SQIVND (reference sequence). V was clipped by 7 bases and J by 3 bases, with 15 bases between them. There are 14 residues in the CDR3. CDR3 sequence reads: CASIYGRGDTEAFF. CDR3 coding DNA: TGTGCCAGTATCTATGGCAGGGGTGACACTGAAGCTTTCTTT.

The chain recombines TRBV19 with TRBJ1-4; 7 bases match TRBD1. The V gene end was trimmed by 7 bases and the J gene end by 4 bases; junction bases not matched to a gene: 9. The germline V gene encodes CDR1 LNHDA and CDR2 SQIVND (reference sequence). The CDR3 has 15 residues. In DNA form, the CDR3 reads TGTGCCAGTAACAACGCCGGGACAGATAATGAAAAACTGTTTTTT. Its protein product is CASNNAGTDNEKLFF.

The rearrangement links TRBV29-1 to TRBJ2-1, with TRBD2 matching over 8 bases. The V and J ends lost 4 bases and 1 base, in that order; junction bases with no gene match: 3. The CDR3 consists of 14 residues. Germline V gene data show CDR1 as SQVTM and CDR2 as ANQGSEA. CDR3 protein: CSVASGGSYNEQFF. The CDR3 nucleotides read TGCAGCGTTGCTTCGGGAGGGTCCTACAATGAGCAGTTCTTC.